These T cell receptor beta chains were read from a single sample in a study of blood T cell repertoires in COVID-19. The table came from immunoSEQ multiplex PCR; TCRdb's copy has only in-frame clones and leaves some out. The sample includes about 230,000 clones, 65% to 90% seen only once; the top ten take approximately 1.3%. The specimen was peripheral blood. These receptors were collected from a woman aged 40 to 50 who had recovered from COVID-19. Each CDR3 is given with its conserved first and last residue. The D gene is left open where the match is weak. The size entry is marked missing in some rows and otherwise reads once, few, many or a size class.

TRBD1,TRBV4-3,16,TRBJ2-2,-,CASSQEPRGRTGELFF,TGCGCCAGCAGCCAAGAGCCCAGGGGGCGAACCGGGGAGCTGTTTTTT
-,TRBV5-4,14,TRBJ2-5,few,CASSGGTVQETQYF,TGTGCCAGCAGCGGGGGGACAGTCCAAGAGACCCAGTACTTC
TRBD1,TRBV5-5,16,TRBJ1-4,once,CASSSGVGTGFEKLFF,TGTGCCAGCAGCTCAGGGGTGGGGACAGGGTTCGAAAAACTGTTTTTT
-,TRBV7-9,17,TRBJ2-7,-,CASSGRGGRLSSYEQYF,TGTGCCAGCAGCGGTAGGGGAGGTCGACTTAGCTCCTACGAGCAGTACTTC
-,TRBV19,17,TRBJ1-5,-,CASNNGWAAASNQPQHF,TGTGCCAGTAATAACGGCTGGGCAGCAGCTAGCAATCAGCCCCAGCATTTT
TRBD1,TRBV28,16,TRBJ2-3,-,CASSFNRGLKADTQYF,TGTGCCAGCAGTTTTAATAGGGGGCTCAAGGCAGATACGCAGTATTTT
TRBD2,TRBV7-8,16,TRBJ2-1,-,CASSSWRGYSYNEQFF,TGTGCCAGCAGCAGTTGGCGGGGGTACTCCTACAATGAGCAGTTCTTC
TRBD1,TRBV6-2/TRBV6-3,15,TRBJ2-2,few,CASSSQGARTGELFF,TGTGCCAGCAGTAGCCAGGGGGCGAGAACCGGGGAGCTGTTTTTT
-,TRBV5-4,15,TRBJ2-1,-,CASSLSGVFYNEQFF,TGTGCCAGCAGCTTATCAGGGGTTTTCTACAATGAGCAGTTCTTC
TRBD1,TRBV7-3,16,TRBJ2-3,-,CASSLFVRGRGDTQYF,TGTGCCAGCAGCTTATTTGTCAGGGGGCGCGGAGATACGCAGTATTTT
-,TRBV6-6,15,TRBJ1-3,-,CASSREMTLSNTIYF,TGTGCCAGCAGCCGGGAAATGACTCTGTCAAACACCATATATTTT
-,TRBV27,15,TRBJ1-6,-,CASSRKPGSNSPLHF,TGTGCCAGCAGTCGAAAGCCAGGGTCGAATTCACCCCTCCACTTT
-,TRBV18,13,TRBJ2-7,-,CASSPTAGYEQYF,TGTGCCAGCTCACCAACAGCGGGTTACGAGCAGTACTTC
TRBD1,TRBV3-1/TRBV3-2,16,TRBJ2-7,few,CASREKDREGAYEQYF,TGTGCCAGCAGGGAAAAAGACAGGGAAGGAGCCTACGAGCAGTACTTC
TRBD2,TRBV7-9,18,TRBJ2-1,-,CASSLVLAGGHKHNEQFF,TGTGCCAGCAGCTTAGTACTAGCGGGGGGCCACAAACACAATGAGCAGTTCTTC
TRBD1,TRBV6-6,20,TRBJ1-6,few,CASSNPGQGAMGSYNSPLHF,TGTGCCAGCAGCAACCCGGGACAGGGGGCTATGGGCTCCTATAATTCACCCCTCCACTTT
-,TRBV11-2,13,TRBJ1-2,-,CASSPREGDGYTF,TGTGCCAGCAGCCCCAGGGAAGGGGATGGCTACACCTTC
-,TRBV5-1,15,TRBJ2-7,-,CASSTAPTGSYEQYF,TGCGCCAGCAGCACGGCCCCCACAGGCTCCTACGAGCAGTACTTC
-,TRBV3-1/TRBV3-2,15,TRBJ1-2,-,CASSQQGWESYGYTF,TGTGCCAGCAGCCAGCAGGGATGGGAATCCTATGGCTACACCTTC
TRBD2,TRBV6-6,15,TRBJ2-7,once,CASSYSGGGNSEQYF,TGTGCCAGCAGTTACTCAGGCGGGGGGAACTCCGAGCAGTACTTC
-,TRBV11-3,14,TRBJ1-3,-,CASSVRDSGNTIYF,TGTGCCAGCAGCGTACGGGACTCTGGAAACACCATATATTTT
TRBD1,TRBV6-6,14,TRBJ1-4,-,CASSPQGANEKLFF,TGTGCCAGCAGTCCACAGGGGGCTAATGAAAAACTGTTTTTT
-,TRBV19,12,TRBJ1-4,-,CASNIGPSELFF,TGTGCCAGTAATATAGGACCTAGTGAACTGTTTTTT
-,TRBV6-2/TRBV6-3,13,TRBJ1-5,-,CASSYSRNQPQHF,TGTGCCAGCAGTTACTCTAGAAATCAGCCCCAGCATTTT
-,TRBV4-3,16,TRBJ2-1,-,CASSQATGSSYNEQFF,TGCGCCAGCAGCCAAGCTACAGGGAGCTCCTACAATGAGCAGTTCTTC
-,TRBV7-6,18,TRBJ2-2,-,CASSLFAGLLLNTGELFF,TGTGCCAGCAGCTTATTCGCAGGGCTACTATTGAACACCGGGGAGCTGTTTTTT
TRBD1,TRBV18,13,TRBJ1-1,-,CASLGQGGTEAFF,TGTGCCAGCCTCGGACAGGGGGGCACTGAAGCTTTCTTT
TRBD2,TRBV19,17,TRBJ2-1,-,CASSATGTSGGINEQFF,TGTGCCAGTAGCGCAACCGGGACTAGCGGGGGAATAAATGAGCAGTTCTTC
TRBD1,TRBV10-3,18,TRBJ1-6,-,CAISESVTGSSYNSPLHF,TGTGCCATCAGTGAGTCGGTGACAGGGAGCTCCTATAATTCACCCCTCCACTTT
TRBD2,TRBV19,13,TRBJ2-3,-,CASSMQRGDTQYF,TGTGCCAGTAGTATGCAGCGGGGGGATACGCAGTATTTT
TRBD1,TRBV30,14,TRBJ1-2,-,CALIGQAGLYGYTF,TGTGCCCTGATAGGACAGGCGGGCCTCTATGGCTACACCTTC
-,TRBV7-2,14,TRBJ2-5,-,CASSTRPGEETQYF,TGTGCCAGCAGCACCCGTCCCGGGGAGGAGACCCAGTACTTC
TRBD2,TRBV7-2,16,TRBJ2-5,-,CASSFSTSGVGETQYF,TGTGCCAGCAGCTTCTCGACTAGCGGGGTAGGAGAGACCCAGTACTTC
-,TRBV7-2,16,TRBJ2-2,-,CASSLAGGYGSGELFF,TGTGCCAGCAGCTTAGCGGGGGGATACGGGTCCGGGGAGCTGTTTTTT
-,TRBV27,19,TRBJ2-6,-,CASSPEAAETLSGANVLTF,TGTGCCAGCAGTCCCGAGGCGGCGGAGACCCTTTCTGGGGCCAACGTCCTGACTTTC
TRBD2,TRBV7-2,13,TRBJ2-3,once,CASSRGETDTQYF,TGTGCCAGCAGCCGGGGGGAAACAGATACGCAGTATTTT
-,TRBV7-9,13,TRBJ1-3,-,CASSLAGEDTIYF,TGTGCCAGCAGCTTAGCGGGGGAGGACACCATATATTTT
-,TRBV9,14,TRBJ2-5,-,CASSVGTSQETQYF,TGTGCCAGCAGCGTCGGGACTTCACAAGAGACCCAGTACTTC
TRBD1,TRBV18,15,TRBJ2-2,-,CASSQTGANTGELFF,TGTGCCAGTTCTCAGACAGGGGCTAACACCGGGGAGCTGTTTTTT
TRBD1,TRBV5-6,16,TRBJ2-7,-,CASSLAGTGEGYEQYF,TGTGCCAGCAGCTTGGCCGGGACAGGGGAGGGCTACGAGCAGTACTTC
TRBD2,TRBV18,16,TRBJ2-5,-,CASSGGLAGTQETQYF,TGTGCCAGCTCAGGGGGACTAGCGGGGACCCAAGAGACCCAGTACTTC
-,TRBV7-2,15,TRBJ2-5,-,CASSLAGGPSATQYF,TGTGCCAGCAGCTTAGCGGGGGGGCCATCGGCGACCCAGTACTTC
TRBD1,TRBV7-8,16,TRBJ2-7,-,CASSLNRGQNPYEQYF,TGTGCCAGCAGCTTGAACAGGGGGCAGAACCCCTACGAGCAGTACTTC
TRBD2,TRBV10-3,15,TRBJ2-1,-,CAISVGSGEYNEQFF,TGTGCCATCAGTGTAGGTAGCGGGGAGTACAATGAGCAGTTCTTC
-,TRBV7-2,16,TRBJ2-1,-,CASSRLSGLDPPEQFF,TGTGCCAGCAGCCGCCTCTCGGGTCTAGATCCCCCTGAGCAGTTCTTC
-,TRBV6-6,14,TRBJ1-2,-,CASSYGSRDYGYTF,TGTGCCAGCAGTTACGGTAGTCGGGACTATGGCTACACCTTC
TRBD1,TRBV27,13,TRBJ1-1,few,CASRSTGGARAFF,TGTGCCAGCAGGTCGACAGGGGGCGCGAGGGCTTTCTTT
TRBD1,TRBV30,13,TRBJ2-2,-,CAFGQGLTGELFF,TGTGCCTTCGGACAGGGATTAACCGGGGAGCTGTTTTTT
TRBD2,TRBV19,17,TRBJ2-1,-,CASSIAASGGAYNEQFF,TGTGCCAGTAGTATAGCTGCTAGCGGGGGGGCCTACAATGAGCAGTTCTTC
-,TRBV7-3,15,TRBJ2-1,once,CASSIGLPSYNEQFF,TGTGCCAGCAGCATAGGACTGCCCTCCTACAATGAGCAGTTCTTC
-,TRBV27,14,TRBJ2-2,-,CASSKVKGAGELFF,TGTGCCAGCAGCAAGGTCAAGGGGGCCGGGGAGCTGTTTTTT
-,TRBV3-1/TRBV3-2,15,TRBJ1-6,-,CASSQTRFGNSPLHF,TGTGCCAGCAGCCAGACAAGGTTCGGTAATTCACCCCTCCACTTT
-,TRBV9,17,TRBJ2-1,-,CASSVTFGGPSYNEQFF,TGTGCCAGCAGCGTAACATTCGGGGGGCCCTCCTACAATGAGCAGTTCTTC
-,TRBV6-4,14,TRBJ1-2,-,CASSERQSSGGYTF,TGTGCCAGCAGTGAGCGGCAGAGTTCGGGTGGCTACACCTTC
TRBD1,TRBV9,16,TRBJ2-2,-,CASSLYGTGGTGELFF,TGTGCCAGCAGCCTATACGGGACAGGAGGGACCGGGGAGCTGTTTTTT
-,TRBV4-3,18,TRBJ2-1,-,CASSQGLTASPPYNEQFF,TGCGCCAGCAGCCAAGGGCTCACAGCTTCCCCTCCCTACAATGAGCAGTTCTTC
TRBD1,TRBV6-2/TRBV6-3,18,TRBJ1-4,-,CASSSLRRVTGRREKLFF,TGTGCCAGCAGTTCCCTCAGACGGGTGACAGGGCGAAGAGAAAAACTGTTTTTT
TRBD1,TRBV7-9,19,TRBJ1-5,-,CASSRTGTGGLPLNQPQHF,TGTGCCAGCAGCCGAACAGGGACAGGGGGCCTACCTCTCAATCAGCCCCAGCATTTT
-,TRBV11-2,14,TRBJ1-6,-,CASSLYRASSPLHF,TGTGCCAGCAGCTTGTACAGGGCGAGTTCACCCCTCCACTTT